This T cell receptor (beta chain) was found in a study of T cell responses to AZD1222 COVID-19 vaccine. TCRdb keeps only in-frame clones here, not all; method: immunoSEQ multiplex PCR. The sample comprises some 120,000 clones, approximately 82% of which are singletons, and roughly a quarter rests with the top ten. In regard to this clone: At one of its ends the junction is not consistent with the germline gene, which may arise from a read error.

Germline values: CDR1 SSHAT, CDR2 FNYEAQ (reference sequence). This CDR3 is 15 amino acids long. The TCR sequence derives from an adult who received the AZD1222 COVID-19 vaccine. The sequences come from peripheral blood, collected 28 days after the second AZD1222 dose. The V call is TRBV7-7, the J call TRBJ2-5; the match to TRBD1 covers 8 bases. CDR3 coding DNA: TGTGCTAGCAGCCCAGGGGGCGTCCACCAAGAGACCCAGTACTTC. Translating it yields CASSPGGVHQETQYF.